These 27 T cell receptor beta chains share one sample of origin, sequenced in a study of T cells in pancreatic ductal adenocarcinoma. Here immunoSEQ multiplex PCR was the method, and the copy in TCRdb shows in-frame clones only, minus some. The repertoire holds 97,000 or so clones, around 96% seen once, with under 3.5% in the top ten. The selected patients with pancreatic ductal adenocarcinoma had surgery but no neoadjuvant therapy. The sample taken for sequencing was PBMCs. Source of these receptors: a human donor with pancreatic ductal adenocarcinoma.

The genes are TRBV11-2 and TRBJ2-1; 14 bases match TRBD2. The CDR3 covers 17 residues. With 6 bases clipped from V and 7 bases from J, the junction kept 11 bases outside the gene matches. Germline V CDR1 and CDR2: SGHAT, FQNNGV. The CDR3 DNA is TGTGCCAGCAGTTGGCGACAGACTAGCGGGAGGGCGAATGAGCAGTTCTTC. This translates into CASSWRQTSGRANEQFF.

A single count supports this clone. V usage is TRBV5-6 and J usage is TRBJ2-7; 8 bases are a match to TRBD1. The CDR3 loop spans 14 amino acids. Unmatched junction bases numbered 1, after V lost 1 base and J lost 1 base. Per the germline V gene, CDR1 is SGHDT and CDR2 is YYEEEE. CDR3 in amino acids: CASSLRTGSYEQYF. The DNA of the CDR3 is TGTGCCAGCAGCTTGCGGACAGGGTCCTACGAGCAGTACTTC. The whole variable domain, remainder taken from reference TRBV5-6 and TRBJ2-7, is DAGVTQSPTHLIKTRGQQVTLRCSPKSGHDTVSWYQQALGQGPQFIFQYYEEEERQRGNFPDRFSGHQFPNYSSELNVNALLLGDSALYLCASSLRTGSYEQYFGPGTRLTVT.

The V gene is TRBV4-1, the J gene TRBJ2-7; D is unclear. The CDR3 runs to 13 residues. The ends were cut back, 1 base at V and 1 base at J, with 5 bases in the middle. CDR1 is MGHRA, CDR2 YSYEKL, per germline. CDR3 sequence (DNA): TGCGCCAGCAGCCAAGTGAGTTCCTACGAGCAGTACTTC. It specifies CASSQVSSYEQYF.

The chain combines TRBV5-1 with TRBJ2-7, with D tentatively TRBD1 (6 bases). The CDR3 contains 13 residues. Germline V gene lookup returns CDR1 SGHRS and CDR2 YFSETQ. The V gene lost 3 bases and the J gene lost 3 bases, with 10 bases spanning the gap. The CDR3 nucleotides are TGCGCCAGCAGCTCGAGGGGGAACTACGAGCAGTACTTC. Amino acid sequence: CASSSRGNYEQYF.

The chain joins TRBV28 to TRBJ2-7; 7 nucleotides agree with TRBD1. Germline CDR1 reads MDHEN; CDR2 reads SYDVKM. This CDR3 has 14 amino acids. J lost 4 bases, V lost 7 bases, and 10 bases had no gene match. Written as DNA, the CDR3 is TGTGCCAGCACATCTTCCGGGACAGCGTACGAGCAGTACTTC. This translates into CASTSSGTAYEQYF.

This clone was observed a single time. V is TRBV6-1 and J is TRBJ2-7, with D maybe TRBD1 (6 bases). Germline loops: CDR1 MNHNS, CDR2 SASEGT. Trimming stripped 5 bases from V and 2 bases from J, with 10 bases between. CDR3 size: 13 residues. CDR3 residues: CASSLGQTYEQYF. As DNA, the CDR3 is TGTGCCAGCAGTCTCGGACAGACCTACGAGCAGTACTTC.

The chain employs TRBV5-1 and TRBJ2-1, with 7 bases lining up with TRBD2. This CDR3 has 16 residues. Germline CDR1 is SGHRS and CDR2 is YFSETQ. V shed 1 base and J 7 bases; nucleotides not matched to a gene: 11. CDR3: CASSLSHSGERNEQFF. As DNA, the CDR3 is TGCGCCAGCAGCTTGTCGCACAGCGGGGAGAGGAATGAGCAGTTCTTC.

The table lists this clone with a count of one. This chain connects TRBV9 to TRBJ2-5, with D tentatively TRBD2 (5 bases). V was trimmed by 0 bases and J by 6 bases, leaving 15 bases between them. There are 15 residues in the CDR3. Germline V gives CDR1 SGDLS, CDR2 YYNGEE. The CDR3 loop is CASSVDSVWGQTQYF. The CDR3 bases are TGTGCCAGCAGCGTAGATAGCGTTTGGGGTCAGACCCAGTACTTC.

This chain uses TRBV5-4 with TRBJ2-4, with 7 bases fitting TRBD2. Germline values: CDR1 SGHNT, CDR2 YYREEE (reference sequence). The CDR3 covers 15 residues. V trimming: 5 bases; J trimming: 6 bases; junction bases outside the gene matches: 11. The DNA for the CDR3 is TGTGCCAGCAGTCGCCCGGGGGGACTGGGAAACATTCAGTACTTC. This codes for CASSRPGGLGNIQYF.

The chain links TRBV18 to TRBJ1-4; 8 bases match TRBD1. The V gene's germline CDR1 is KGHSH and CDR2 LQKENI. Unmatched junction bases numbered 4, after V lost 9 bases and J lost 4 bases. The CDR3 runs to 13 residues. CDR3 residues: CASFRGLNEKLFF. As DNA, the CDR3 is TGTGCCAGTTTCAGGGGGCTTAATGAAAAACTGTTTTTT.

As DNA, the CDR3 is TGTGCCAGCAGCTTAGATTACGAGGGCGACATTCAGTACTTC. Translation gives CASSLDYEGDIQYF. V and J are TRBV7-2 and TRBJ2-4; TRBD2 might be the D (5 bases). The V gene's germline CDR1 is SGHTA and CDR2 FQGNSA. Trimming took off 1 base at V and 8 bases at J, with 12 bases between the two ends. The CDR3 length is 14 residues.

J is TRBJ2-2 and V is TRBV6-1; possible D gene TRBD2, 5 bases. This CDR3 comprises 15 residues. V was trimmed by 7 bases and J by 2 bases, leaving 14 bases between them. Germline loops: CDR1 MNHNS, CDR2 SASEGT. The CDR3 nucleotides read TGTGCCAGCAATCCCGGGATTGGAAACACCGGGGAGCTGTTTTTT. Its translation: CASNPGIGNTGELFF.

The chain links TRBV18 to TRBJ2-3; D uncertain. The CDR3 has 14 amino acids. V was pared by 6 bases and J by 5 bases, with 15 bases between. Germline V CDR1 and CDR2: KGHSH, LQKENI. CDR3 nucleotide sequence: TGTGCCAGCTCCGCGGCCTTGTCGGAAGATACGCAGTATTTT. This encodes CASSAALSEDTQYF.

The CDR3 coding sequence is TGTGCCAGCAGTCCACAGGAAGCTAGCACAGATACGCAGTATTTT. Protein: CASSPQEASTDTQYF. J is TRBJ2-3 and V is TRBV6-1; a possible D gene is TRBD1 (5 bases). The CDR3 sequence is 15 residues long. V lost 5 bases and J 0 bases, leaving 12 bases between the germline ends. Per the germline V gene, CDR1 is MNHNS and CDR2 is SASEGT.

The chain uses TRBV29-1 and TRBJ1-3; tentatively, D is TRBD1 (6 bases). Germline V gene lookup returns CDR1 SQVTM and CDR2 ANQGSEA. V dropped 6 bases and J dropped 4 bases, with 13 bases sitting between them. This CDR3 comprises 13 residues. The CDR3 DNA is TGCAGCGTCGCCTCAGACAGGGGAAACACCATATATTTT. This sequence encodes CSVASDRGNTIYF.

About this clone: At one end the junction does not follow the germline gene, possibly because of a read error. For the CDR3, the DNA is TGTGCCAGCACTTACGGGGGCGAAAACACCGGGGAGCTGTTTTTT. It yields the protein CASTYGGENTGELFF. The J gene is TRBJ2-2, the V gene TRBV6-5; D may be TRBD1 or TRBD2 (6 bases each). The CDR3 has 15 residues. Germline assignment: CDR1 MNHEY and CDR2 SVGAGI.

CDR3 sequence (DNA): TGTGCCATCAGTGAAGCACCCGACTATGGCTACACCTTC. This codes for CAISEAPDYGYTF. The V and J genes are TRBV10-3 and TRBJ1-2, with unresolved D. The CDR3 spans 13 residues. Germline V gives CDR1 ENHRY, CDR2 SYGVKD. Trimming pared 3 bases from V and 3 bases from J, leaving 8 bases between.

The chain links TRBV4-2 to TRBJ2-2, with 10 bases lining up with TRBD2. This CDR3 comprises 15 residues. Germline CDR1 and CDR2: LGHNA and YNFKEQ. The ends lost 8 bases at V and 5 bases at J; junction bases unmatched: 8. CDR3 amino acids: CASAPAGGPTGELFF. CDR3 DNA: TGTGCCAGCGCCCCAGCGGGAGGGCCGACCGGGGAGCTGTTTTTT.

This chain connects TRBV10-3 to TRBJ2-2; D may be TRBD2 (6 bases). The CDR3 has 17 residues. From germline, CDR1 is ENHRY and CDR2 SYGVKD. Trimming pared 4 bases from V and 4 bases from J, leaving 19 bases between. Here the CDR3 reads CAISGIVGPGATGELFF. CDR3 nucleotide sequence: TGTGCCATCAGTGGTATCGTTGGCCCGGGAGCCACCGGGGAGCTGTTTTTT.

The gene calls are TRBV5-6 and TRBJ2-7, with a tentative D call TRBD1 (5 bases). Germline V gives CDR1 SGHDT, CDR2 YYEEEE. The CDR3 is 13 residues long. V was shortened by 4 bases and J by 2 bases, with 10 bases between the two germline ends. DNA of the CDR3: TGTGCCAGCAGCGTGGACACCCCCTACGAGCAGTACTTC. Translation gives CASSVDTPYEQYF.

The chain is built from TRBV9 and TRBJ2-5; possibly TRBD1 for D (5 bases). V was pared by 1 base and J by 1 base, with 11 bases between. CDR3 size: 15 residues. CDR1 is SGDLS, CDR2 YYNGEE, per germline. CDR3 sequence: CASSVMDIFQETQYF. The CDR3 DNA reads TGTGCCAGCAGCGTAATGGACATCTTCCAAGAGACCCAGTACTTC.

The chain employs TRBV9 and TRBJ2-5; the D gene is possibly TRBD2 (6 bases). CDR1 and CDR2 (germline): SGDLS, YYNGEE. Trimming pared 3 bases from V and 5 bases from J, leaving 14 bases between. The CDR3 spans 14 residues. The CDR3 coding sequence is TGTGCCAGCAGCGACGGGACCCGGGGGGAGACCCAGTACTTC. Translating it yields CASSDGTRGETQYF.

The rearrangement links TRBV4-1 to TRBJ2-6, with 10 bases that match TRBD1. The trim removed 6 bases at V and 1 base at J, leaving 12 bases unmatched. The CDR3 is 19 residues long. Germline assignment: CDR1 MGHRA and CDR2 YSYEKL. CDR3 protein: CASSYQPGQGLSGANVLTF. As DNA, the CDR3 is TGCGCCAGCAGTTATCAGCCGGGACAGGGGTTATCTGGGGCCAACGTCCTGACTTTC.

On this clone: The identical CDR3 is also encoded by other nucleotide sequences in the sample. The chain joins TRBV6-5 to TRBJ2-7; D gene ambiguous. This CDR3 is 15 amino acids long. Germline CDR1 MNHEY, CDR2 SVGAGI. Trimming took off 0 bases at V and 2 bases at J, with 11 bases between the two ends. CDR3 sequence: CASSYSSGRPYEQYF. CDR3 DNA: TGTGCCAGCAGTTACTCCTCGGGTCGCCCCTACGAGCAGTACTTC.

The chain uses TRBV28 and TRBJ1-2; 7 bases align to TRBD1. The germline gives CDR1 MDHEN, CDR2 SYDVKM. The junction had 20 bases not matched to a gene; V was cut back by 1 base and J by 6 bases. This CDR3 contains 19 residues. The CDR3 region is CASSLSQHRRTGGLDGYTF. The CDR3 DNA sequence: TGTGCCAGCAGTTTATCCCAACACCGAAGGACAGGCGGTTTAGATGGCTACACCTTC.

The CDR3 loop reads CASSLHMGQGTGELFF. CDR3 nucleotides: TGCGCCAGCAGCTTGCACATGGGACAGGGCACCGGGGAGCTGTTTTTT. The chain carries TRBV5-1 and TRBJ2-2, with 9 bases lining up with TRBD1. Germline V lookup: CDR1 SGHRS, CDR2 YFSETQ. The CDR3 length is 16 residues. Trimming removed 1 base from V and 4 bases from J; junction bases left unmatched: 5.

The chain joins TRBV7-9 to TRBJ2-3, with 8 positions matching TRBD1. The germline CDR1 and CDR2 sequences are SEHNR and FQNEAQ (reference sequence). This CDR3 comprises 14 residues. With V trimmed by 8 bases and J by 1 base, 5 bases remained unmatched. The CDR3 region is CASFGTGGTDTQYF. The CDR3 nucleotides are TGTGCCAGCTTCGGGACAGGAGGCACAGATACGCAGTATTTT.